This is a list of T cell receptor beta chains from one sample in a study of blood T cell repertoires in COVID-19. Sequencing was performed with immunoSEQ multiplex PCR; in TCRdb, only in-frame clones are kept and a portion is missing. Among 200,000 to 300,000 clones listed, over 75% were seen once. The specimen was peripheral blood. The receptors shown here come from a woman older than 75 with acute or convalescent COVID-19. The CDR3 runs from the conserved cysteine through the conserved F or W. The order of the fields is J gene, V gene, D gene, clone size, CDR3 protein, CDR3 DNA. The D gene is left open where the match is weak. Expanded clones get a size class; other rows say once, few or many, or leave the size out.

>TRBJ2-1|TRBV28|TRBD1|-
CASTPGQGGEQFF
TGTGCCAGCACTCCGGGACAGGGTGGTGAGCAGTTCTTC
>TRBJ2-7|TRBV30|TRBD2|-
CAWSAGVAGGPSEQYF
TGTGCCTGGAGTGCCGGGGTAGCGGGAGGGCCTAGCGAGCAGTACTTC
>TRBJ1-1|TRBV24-1|TRBD1|-
CATSDSRTGDTEAFF
TGTGCCACCAGTGATTCCCGAACAGGGGACACTGAAGCTTTCTTT
>TRBJ2-2|TRBV6-5|-|-
CASTLSGMNTGELFF
TGTGCCAGCACCTTATCCGGGATGAACACCGGGGAGCTGTTTTTT
>TRBJ2-7|TRBV12-3/TRBV12-4|TRBD2|-
CASSQGLAMYF
TGTGCCAGCAGTCAGGGACTAGCGATGTACTTC
>TRBJ1-3|TRBV4-1|-|-
CASSQARRRGLSGNTIYF
TGCGCCAGCAGCCAAGCCCGAAGAAGGGGACTCTCTGGAAACACCATATATTTT
>TRBJ2-3|TRBV19|TRBD2|few
CASSITSGSTDTQYF
TGTGCCAGTAGTATCACTAGCGGTAGCACAGATACGCAGTATTTT
>TRBJ2-4|TRBV7-8|-|few
CASSKRTGGGNIQYF
TGTGCCAGCAGCAAACGGACCGGGGGTGGAAACATTCAGTACTTC
>TRBJ1-1|TRBV29-1|TRBD1|-
CSANDRVNTEAFF
TGCAGCGCCAACGACAGGGTGAACACTGAAGCTTTCTTT
>TRBJ2-1|TRBV7-9|-|once
CASSLRGQGVNEQFF
TGTGCCAGCAGCTTAAGGGGCCAAGGGGTCAATGAGCAGTTCTTC
>TRBJ1-4|TRBV6-5|-|-
CASSYPQEKLFF
TGTGCCAGCAGTTACCCCCAGGAAAAACTGTTTTTT
>TRBJ1-1|TRBV21-1|-|few
CASSKGQVNTEAFF
TGTGCCAGCAGCAAGGGACAGGTGAACACTGAAGCTTTCTTT
>TRBJ2-7|TRBV19|-|few
CASSTTLRSLNYEQYF
TGTGCCAGTAGTACGACGTTGAGGTCATTGAACTACGAGCAGTACTTC
>TRBJ1-1|TRBV7-2|-|-
CASSPRVRDMNTEAFF
TGTGCCAGCAGCCCTCGGGTCCGGGACATGAACACTGAAGCTTTCTTT
>TRBJ2-3|TRBV13|-|many
CASSLGGLRYTDTQYF
TGTGCCAGCAGCTTAGGCGGACTCCGATACACAGATACGCAGTATTTT
>TRBJ2-7|TRBV5-1|-|few
CASSLASSGNEQYF
TGCGCCAGCAGCTTGGCCTCTTCAGGCAACGAGCAGTACTTC
>TRBJ1-5|TRBV5-1|TRBD1|-
CASSETGGGNQPQHF
TGCGCCAGCAGCGAGACAGGGGGCGGCAATCAGCCCCAGCATTTT
>TRBJ2-3|TRBV5-5|-|-
CASRGGSTDTQYF
TGTGCCAGCAGAGGCGGGAGCACAGATACGCAGTATTTT
>TRBJ2-3|TRBV11-2|TRBD2|-
CASSTKTGGQGISTDTQYF
TGTGCCAGCAGCACTAAGACGGGGGGGCAAGGAATTAGCACAGATACGCAGTATTTT
>TRBJ2-3|TRBV27|-|-
CASSPRGWLGTDTQYF
TGTGCCAGCAGTCCCCGAGGATGGCTAGGCACAGATACGCAGTATTTT
>TRBJ1-6|TRBV11-2|-|-
CASSFIRQSNSPLHF
TGTGCCAGCAGCTTTATCAGACAGTCAAATTCACCCCTCCACTTT
>TRBJ1-2|TRBV18|-|-
CASSPVTVPNYGYTF
TGTGCCAGCTCACCAGTTACAGTACCCAACTATGGCTACACCTTC
>TRBJ2-5|TRBV7-9|TRBD2|-
CASSATSGAPEETQYF
TGTGCCAGCAGCGCAACTAGCGGGGCACCGGAAGAGACCCAGTACTTC
>TRBJ1-1|TRBV6-5|TRBD1|-
CASSWTGNTEAFF
TGTGCCAGCAGTTGGACAGGAAACACTGAAGCTTTCTTT
>TRBJ1-2|TRBV28|-|-
CASIKQGPLYYGYTF
TGTGCCAGCATCAAACAGGGCCCGCTATACTATGGCTACACCTTC
>TRBJ2-1|TRBV29-1|-|-
CSGHIYNEQFF
TGCAGCGGACACATCTACAATGAGCAGTTCTTC
>TRBJ1-2|TRBV6-1|-|-
CASSDPKGALRYGYTF
TGTGCCAGCAGTGATCCCAAAGGGGCCTTGAGGTATGGCTACACCTTC
>TRBJ1-1|TRBV6-5|-|once
CASSLGPTEAFF
TGTGCCAGCTCTCTGGGGCCCACTGAAGCTTTCTTT
>TRBJ1-4|TRBV28|-|-
CASTYNEKLFF
TGTGCCAGCACTTATAATGAAAAACTGTTTTTT
>TRBJ1-2|TRBV6-4|-|-
CASSDSGTYGYTF
TGTGCCAGCAGTGATTCGGGGACTTACGGCTACACCTTC
>TRBJ2-5|TRBV7-2|TRBD2|-
CASSSTSAEQETQYF
TGTGCCAGCAGCTCGACTAGCGCAGAACAAGAGACCCAGTACTTC
>TRBJ2-5|TRBV4-2|-|-
CASSQERTVRETQYF
TGTGCCAGCAGCCAAGAGCGAACAGTAAGAGAGACCCAGTACTTC
>TRBJ1-4|TRBV5-5|-|-
CASSYSATNEKLFF
TGTGCCAGCAGTTACAGTGCAACTAATGAAAAACTGTTTTTT
>TRBJ2-7|TRBV19|TRBD1|-
CASSPPTGTSYEQYF
TGTGCCAGTAGTCCCCCGACAGGGACGTCCTACGAGCAGTACTTC